This T cell receptor (beta chain) was recovered during a study of blood T cell repertoires in COVID-19. Per the original methods: Estimates of nucleated cell counts were drawn from the amplification of reference gene primers. The repertoire was sequenced with immunoSEQ multiplex PCR; TCRdb's copy has only in-frame clones and lacks some. That table is the source of V, J and clone size, and D and trimming were worked out from the DNA. The table lists a few hundred thousand clones, less than 90% of them singletons. This CDR3 region has 14 residues. V lost 4 bases and J lost 1; bases outside the gene matches: 3. Germline loops: CDR1 MNHEY, CDR2 SVGAGI. Participants were aged about 18 to 90 years from 24 US areas.

The clonotype originates from a woman between 40 and 55 years old who had recovered from COVID-19. The sample comprised PBMCs or T cells enriched from blood (not recorded which). The chain combines TRBV6-5 with TRBJ1-2; 7 bases fit TRBD1. DNA of the CDR3: TGTGCCAGCAGTTGGGGGACAGTTAACTATGGCTACACCTTC. This gives the protein CASSWGTVNYGYTF.